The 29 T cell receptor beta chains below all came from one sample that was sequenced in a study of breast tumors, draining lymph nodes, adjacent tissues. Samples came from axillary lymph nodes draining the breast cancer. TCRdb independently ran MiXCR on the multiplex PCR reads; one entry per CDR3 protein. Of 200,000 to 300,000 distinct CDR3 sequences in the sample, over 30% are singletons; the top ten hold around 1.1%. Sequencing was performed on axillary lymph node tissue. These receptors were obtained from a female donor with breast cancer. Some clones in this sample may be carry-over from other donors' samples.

CDR3 nucleotides: TGTGCCAGCAGCTTGGGCCAGGGAGGTTACAATGAGCAGTTCTTC. Amino acid sequence: CASSLGQGGYNEQFF. The chain carries TRBV5-4 and TRBJ2-1; D perhaps matches TRBD2 (6 bases). V lost 0 bases and J 4 bases, leaving 11 bases between the germline ends. CDR1 and CDR2 from the germline V gene are SGHNT and YYREEE (reference sequence). The CDR3 runs 15 residues. Looking up the rest from reference TRBV5-4 and TRBJ2-1 gives the full variable domain: ETGVTQSPTHLIKTRGQQVTLRCSSQSGHNTVSWYQQALGQGPQFIFQYYREEENGRGNFPPRFSGLQFPNYSSELNVNALELDDSALYLCASSLGQGGYNEQFFGPGTRLTVL.

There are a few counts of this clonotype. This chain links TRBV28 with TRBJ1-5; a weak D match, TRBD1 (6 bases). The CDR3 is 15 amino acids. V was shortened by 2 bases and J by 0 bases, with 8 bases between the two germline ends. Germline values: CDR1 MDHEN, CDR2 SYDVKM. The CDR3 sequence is CASSLGGHSNQPQHF. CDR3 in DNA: TGTGCCAGCAGTTTAGGGGGACATAGCAATCAGCCCCAGCATTTT.

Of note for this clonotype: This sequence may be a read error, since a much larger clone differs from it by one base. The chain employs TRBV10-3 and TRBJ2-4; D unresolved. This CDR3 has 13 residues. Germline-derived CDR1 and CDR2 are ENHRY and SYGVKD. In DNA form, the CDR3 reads TGTGCCATTGGGGATATAACCAAAAACATTCGGTACTTC. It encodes CAIGDITKNIRYF.

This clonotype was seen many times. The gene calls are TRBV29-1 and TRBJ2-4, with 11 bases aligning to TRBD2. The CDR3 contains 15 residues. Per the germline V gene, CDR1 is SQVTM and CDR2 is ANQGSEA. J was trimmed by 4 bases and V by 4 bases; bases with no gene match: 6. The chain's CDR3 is CSVAPIAGGKNIQYF. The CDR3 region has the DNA TGCAGCGTTGCCCCTATAGCGGGAGGGAAAAACATTCAGTACTTC.

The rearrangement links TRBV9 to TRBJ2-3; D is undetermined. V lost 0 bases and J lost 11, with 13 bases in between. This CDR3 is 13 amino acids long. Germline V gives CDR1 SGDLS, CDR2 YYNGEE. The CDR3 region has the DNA TGTGCCAGCAGCGTAGACACCGAGAATGAGCAGTATTTT. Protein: CASSVDTENEQYF.

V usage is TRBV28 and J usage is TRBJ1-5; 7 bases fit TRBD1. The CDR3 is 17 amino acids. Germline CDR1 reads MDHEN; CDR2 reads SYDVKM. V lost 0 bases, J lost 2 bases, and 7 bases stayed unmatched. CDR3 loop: CASSLWTGIVGNQPQHF. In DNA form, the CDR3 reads TGTGCCAGCAGTTTATGGACAGGGATTGTGGGCAATCAGCCCCAGCATTTT.

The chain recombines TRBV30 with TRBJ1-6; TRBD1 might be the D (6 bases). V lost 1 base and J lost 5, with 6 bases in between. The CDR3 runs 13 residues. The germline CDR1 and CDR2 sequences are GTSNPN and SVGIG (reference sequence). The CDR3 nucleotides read TGTGCCTGGAGTGGACAGGATAATTCACCCCTCCACTTT. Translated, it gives CAWSGQDNSPLHF.

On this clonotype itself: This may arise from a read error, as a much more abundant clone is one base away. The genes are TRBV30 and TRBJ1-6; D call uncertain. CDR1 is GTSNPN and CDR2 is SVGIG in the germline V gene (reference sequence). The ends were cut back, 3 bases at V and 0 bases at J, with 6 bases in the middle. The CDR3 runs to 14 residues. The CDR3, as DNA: TGTGCCTGGAGACACCTCTCCTATAATTCACCCCTCCACTTT. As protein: CAWRHLSYNSPLHF.

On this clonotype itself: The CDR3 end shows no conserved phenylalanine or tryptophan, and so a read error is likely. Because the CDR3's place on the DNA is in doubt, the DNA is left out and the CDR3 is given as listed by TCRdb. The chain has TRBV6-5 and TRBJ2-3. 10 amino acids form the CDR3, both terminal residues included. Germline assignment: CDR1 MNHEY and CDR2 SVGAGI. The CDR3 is CASSSQTAVV.

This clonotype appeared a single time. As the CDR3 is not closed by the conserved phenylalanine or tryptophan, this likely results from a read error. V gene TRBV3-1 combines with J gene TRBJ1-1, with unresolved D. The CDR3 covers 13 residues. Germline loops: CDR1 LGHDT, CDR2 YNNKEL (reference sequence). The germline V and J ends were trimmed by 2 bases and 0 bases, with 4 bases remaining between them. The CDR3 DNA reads TGTGCCAGCAGCCAATATATGAACACTGAAGCTTTCGTT. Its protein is CASSQYMNTEAFV.

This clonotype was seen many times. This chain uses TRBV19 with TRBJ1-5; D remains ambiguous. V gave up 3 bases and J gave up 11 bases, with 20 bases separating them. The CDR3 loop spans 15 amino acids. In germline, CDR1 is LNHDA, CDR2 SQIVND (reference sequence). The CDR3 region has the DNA TGTGCCAGTAGTATGGGTGATCCGACAATGCGGTCCCAGCATTTT. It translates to CASSMGDPTMRSQHF.

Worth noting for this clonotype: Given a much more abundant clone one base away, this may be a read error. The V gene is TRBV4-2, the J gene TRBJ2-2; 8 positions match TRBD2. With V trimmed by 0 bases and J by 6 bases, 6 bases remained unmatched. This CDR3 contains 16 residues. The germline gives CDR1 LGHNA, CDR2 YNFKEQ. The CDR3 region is CASSQDQREHAGELFF. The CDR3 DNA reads TGTGCCAGCAGCCAAGATCAGCGGGAGCATGCCGGGGAGCTGTTTTTT.

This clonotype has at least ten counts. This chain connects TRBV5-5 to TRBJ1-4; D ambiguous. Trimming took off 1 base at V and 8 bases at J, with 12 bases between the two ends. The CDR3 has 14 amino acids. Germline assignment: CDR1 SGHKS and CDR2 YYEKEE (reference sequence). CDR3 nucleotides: TGTGCCAGCAGCTTGATCCGGGGAGGAGAAAAACTGTTTTTT. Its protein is CASSLIRGGEKLFF.

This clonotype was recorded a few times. The CDR3 DNA is TGCAGTGCTGGGAGGGAGCAGTACTTC. Protein: CSAGREQYF. The chain has TRBV20-1 and TRBJ2-7; possible D gene TRBD2, 6 bases. This CDR3 spans 9 amino acids. V dropped 5 bases and J dropped 7 bases, with 6 bases sitting between them. Per the germline V gene, CDR1 is DFQATT and CDR2 is SNEGSKA (reference sequence).

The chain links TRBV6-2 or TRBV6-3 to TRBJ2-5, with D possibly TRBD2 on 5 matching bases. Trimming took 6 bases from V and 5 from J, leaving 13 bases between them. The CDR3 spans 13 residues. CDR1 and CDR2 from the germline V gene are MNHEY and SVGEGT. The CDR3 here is CASRTGILETQYF. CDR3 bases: TGTGCCAGCAGGACCGGGATTTTGGAGACCCAGTACTTC.

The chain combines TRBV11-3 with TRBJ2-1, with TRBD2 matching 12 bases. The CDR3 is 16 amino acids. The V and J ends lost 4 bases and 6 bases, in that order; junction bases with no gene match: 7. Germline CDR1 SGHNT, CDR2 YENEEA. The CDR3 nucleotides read TGTGCCAGCAGCTCCTGGACTAGCGGGGCATTCAATGAGCAGTTCTTC. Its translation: CASSSWTSGAFNEQFF.

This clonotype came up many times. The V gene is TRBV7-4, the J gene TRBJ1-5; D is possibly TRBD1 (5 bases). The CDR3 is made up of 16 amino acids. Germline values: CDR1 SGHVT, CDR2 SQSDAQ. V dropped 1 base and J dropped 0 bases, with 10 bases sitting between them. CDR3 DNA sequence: TGTGCCAGCAGCTTAGGGCCAGGGAGTAGCAATCAGCCCCAGCATTTT. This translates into CASSLGPGSSNQPQHF.

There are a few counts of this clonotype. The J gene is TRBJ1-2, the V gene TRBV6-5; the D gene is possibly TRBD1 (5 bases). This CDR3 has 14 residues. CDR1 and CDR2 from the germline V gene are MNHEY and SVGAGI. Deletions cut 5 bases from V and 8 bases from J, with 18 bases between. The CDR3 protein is CASSPLGTGEGYTF. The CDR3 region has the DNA TGTGCCAGCAGTCCCTTGGGCACGGGGGAAGGCTACACCTTC.

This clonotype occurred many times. CDR3 loop: CASSLLSGEETQYF. In nucleotides, the CDR3 is TGTGCCAGCAGCTTGCTTAGCGGGGAAGAGACCCAGTACTTC. The J gene is TRBJ2-5, the V gene TRBV5-4; 8 bases are a match to TRBD2. The CDR3 is 14 amino acids. The V and J ends lost 1 base and 3 bases, in that order; junction bases with no gene match: 2. Germline V gene sequence: CDR1 SGHNT, CDR2 YYREEE (reference sequence).

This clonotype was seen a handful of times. CDR3 residues: CASSSPGLAGTDTQYF. The CDR3 region has the DNA TGTGCCAGCAGTTCCCCGGGACTAGCGGGCACAGATACGCAGTATTTT. The chain has TRBV28 and TRBJ2-3, with 11 bases lining up with TRBD2. V trimming: 4 bases; J trimming: 1 base; junction bases outside the gene matches: 4. From germline, CDR1 is MDHEN and CDR2 SYDVKM. This CDR3 contains 16 residues.

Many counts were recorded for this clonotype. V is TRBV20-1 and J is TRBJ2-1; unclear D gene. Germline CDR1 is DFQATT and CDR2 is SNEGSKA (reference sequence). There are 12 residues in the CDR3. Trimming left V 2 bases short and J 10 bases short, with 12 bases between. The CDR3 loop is CSARTTSWEQFF. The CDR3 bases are TGCAGTGCTAGAACCACGAGCTGGGAGCAGTTCTTC.

Here the CDR3 DNA reads TGTGCCTGGAGTAGGGGTCCTGGAAACACCATATATTTT. Its protein is CAWSRGPGNTIYF. The rearrangement joins TRBV30 to TRBJ1-3, with a tentative D call TRBD1 (5 bases). The germline CDR1 and CDR2 sequences are GTSNPN and SVGIG (reference sequence). The CDR3 runs 13 residues. Between the trimmed V and J ends, which lost 2 bases and 2 bases, there was a span of 7 bases.

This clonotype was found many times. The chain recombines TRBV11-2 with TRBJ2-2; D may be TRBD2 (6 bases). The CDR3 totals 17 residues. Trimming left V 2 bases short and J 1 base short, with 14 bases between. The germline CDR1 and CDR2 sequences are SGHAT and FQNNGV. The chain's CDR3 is CASSLRGTPQNTGELFF. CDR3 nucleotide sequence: TGTGCCAGCAGCTTAAGAGGGACTCCTCAGAACACCGGGGAGCTGTTTTTT. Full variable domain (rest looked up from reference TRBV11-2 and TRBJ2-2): EAGVAQSPRYKIIEKRQSVAFWCNPISGHATLYWYQQILGQGPKLLIQFQNNGVVDDSQLPKDRFSAERLKGVDSTLKIQPAKLEDSAVYLCASSLRGTPQNTGELFFGEGSRLTVL.

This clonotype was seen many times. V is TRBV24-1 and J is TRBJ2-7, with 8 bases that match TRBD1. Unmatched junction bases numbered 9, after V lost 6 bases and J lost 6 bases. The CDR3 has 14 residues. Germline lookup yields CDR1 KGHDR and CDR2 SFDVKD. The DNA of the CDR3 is TGTGCCACCAGTCCGGACAGGGCAGGTGGCGAGCAGTACTTC. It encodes CATSPDRAGGEQYF.

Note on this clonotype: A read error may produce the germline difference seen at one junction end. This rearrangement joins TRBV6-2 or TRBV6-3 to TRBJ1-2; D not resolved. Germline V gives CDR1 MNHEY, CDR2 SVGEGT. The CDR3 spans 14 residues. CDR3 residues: CASSHSGGVDGHTF. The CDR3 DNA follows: TGTGCCAGCAGTCACTCTGGCGGGGTTGACGGCCACACCTTC.

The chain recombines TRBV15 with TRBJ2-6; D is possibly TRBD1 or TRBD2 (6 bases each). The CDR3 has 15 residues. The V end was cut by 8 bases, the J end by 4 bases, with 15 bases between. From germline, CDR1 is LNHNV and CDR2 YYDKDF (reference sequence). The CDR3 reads CATEAGGPGANVLTF. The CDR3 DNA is TGTGCCACCGAAGCCGGGGGCCCGGGGGCCAACGTCCTGACTTTC.

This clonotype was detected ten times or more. CDR3 sequence: CASSLAMAGSNREQYF. The CDR3 DNA reads TGCGCCAGCAGCTTGGCTATGGCGGGTAGTAACCGCGAGCAGTACTTC. The J gene is TRBJ2-7, the V gene TRBV5-1; TRBD2 is a possible D gene (5 bases). There are 16 residues in the CDR3. The ends were cut back, 0 bases at V and 6 bases at J, with 19 bases in the middle. Looked up from germline, CDR1 is SGHRS and CDR2 is YFSETQ.

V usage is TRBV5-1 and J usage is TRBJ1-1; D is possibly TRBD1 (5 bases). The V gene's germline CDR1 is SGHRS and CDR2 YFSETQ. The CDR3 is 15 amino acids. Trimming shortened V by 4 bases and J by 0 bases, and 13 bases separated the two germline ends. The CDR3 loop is CASSPSQGLNTEAFF. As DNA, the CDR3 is TGCGCCAGCAGCCCAAGTCAGGGACTGAACACTGAAGCTTTCTTT.

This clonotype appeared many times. In DNA, the CDR3 is TGCGCCAGCAGCCCTTTCCAGGACAGGGGCTCCTACGAGCAGTACTTC. This codes for CASSPFQDRGSYEQYF. The rearrangement links TRBV5-1 to TRBJ2-7, with 9 bases matching TRBD1. The CDR3 length is 16 residues. The V segment lost 4 bases and the J segment 0 bases; nucleotides outside the gene matches: 8. The V gene's germline CDR1 is SGHRS and CDR2 YFSETQ.